This TCR beta chain was found in a study of blood T cells in healthy people across ages. The study, taken as a whole, reports: With donor CMV status unknown, expanded clonotype changes were possibly confounded. A strong correlation was found between TCR beta diversity and the percentage of naive T cells.

Germline V gene sequence: CDR1 MDHEN, CDR2 SYDVKM. The ends lost 5 bases at V and 5 bases at J; junction bases unmatched: 8. The CDR3 sequence is 15 residues long. The authors ran a second PCR of roughly 7 to 11 cycles using a sample-barcoded 5' primer and a J-beta primer mix. Carrying 12 random nucleotides, a template-switch adaptor labeled each individual cDNA molecule. TCRdb used MiXCR to reprocess the 5' RACE reads, holding one entry per CDR3 protein. The sample carries about 900,000 distinct CDR3 sequences, 62% recorded once. Concerning this clonotype: Antigen unknown.

This receptor was identified in a man in his thirties or forties in good health. The sample consisted of blood. The J gene is TRBJ2-3, the V gene TRBV28; 9 nucleotides match TRBD2. DNA of the CDR3: TGTGCCAGCAGTACGGCGGGGGGGCCGGGAGATACGCAGTATTTT. Protein sequence: CASSTAGGPGDTQYF.